A single T cell receptor beta chain is shown here with its context. The data were taken from a study of blood T cell repertoires in COVID-19. Study details: Samples came from the United States, Italy and Spain, spanning acute and convalescent COVID-19. The analysed material was cDNA or gDNA that came from T cells, B-cell-depleted T cells, or PBMCs.

The V gene's germline CDR1 is SEHNR and CDR2 FQNEAQ (reference sequence). The CDR3 totals 14 residues. V was clipped by 3 bases and J by 2 bases, with 10 bases between them. Per the original methods: The authors estimated nucleated cell counts from reference gene primer amplification. Here immunoSEQ multiplex PCR was the method, and the copy in TCRdb shows in-frame clones only, minus some. V and J calls and clone size come straight from that table; D and trimming were deduced from the DNA. The sample has some 150,000 clones, around 84% seen once; the top ten hold 5%. The chain recombines TRBV7-9 with TRBJ1-2; unclear D gene. The source material was peripheral blood. This clonotype was sampled from a woman aged 50 to 65 with acute or convalescent COVID-19. This chain's CDR3 is CASSFVSGNYGYTF. The CDR3 DNA follows: TGTGCCAGCAGCTTTGTGTCGGGAAACTATGGCTACACCTTC.